These 29 T cell receptor beta chains were all obtained from the same sample, sequenced in a study of blood T cell repertoires in COVID-19. Data came from immunoSEQ multiplex PCR; TCRdb stores just in-frame clones and leaves some out. Of approximately 140,000 clones listed, roughly four fifths were seen once; the top ten hold 8.5% to 10%. Sample: peripheral blood. These receptors were collected from a man between 40 and 49 years old with active or convalescent COVID-19.

The chain is built from TRBV7-2 and TRBJ1-6; 9 bases line up with TRBD1. With 3 bases clipped from V and 7 bases from J, the junction kept 4 bases outside the gene matches. CDR3 size: 15 residues. The germline V gene encodes CDR1 SGHTA and CDR2 FQGNSA. CDR3: CASSFYGQGNSPLHF. The CDR3 DNA is TGTGCCAGCAGCTTTTATGGACAGGGGAATTCACCCCTCCACTTT.

The chain carries TRBV20-1 and TRBJ2-1; D might be TRBD1 (5 bases). This CDR3 region has 11 residues. Germline V gives CDR1 DFQATT, CDR2 SNEGSKA (reference sequence). V was trimmed by 2 bases and J by 8 bases, leaving 7 bases between them. This CDR3 reads CSARSGHEQFF. The CDR3 bases are TGCAGTGCTAGATCAGGGCATGAGCAGTTCTTC.

The gene calls are TRBV6-5 and TRBJ2-1; possible D gene TRBD2, 7 bases. Per the germline V gene, CDR1 is MNHEY and CDR2 is SVGAGI. This CDR3 region has 14 residues. V lost 8 bases and J lost 6, with 17 bases in between. The CDR3 region is CASRGAEKVNEQFF. The CDR3 nucleotides read TGTGCCAGCCGGGGGGCCGAAAAGGTCAATGAGCAGTTCTTC.

The rearrangement joins TRBV4-1 to TRBJ2-2, with D perhaps matching TRBD2 (6 bases). Looked up from germline, CDR1 is MGHRA and CDR2 is YSYEKL. V gave up 0 bases and J gave up 5 bases, with 22 bases separating them. This CDR3 is built from 19 residues. The CDR3 bases are TGCGCCAGCAGCCAAGATAGGGCGTCGGTACTAGCAGGTACCGGGGAGCTGTTTTTT. It specifies CASSQDRASVLAGTGELFF.

V is TRBV6-5 and J is TRBJ1-2, with D uncertain. Trimming shortened V by 2 bases and J by 1 base, and 8 bases separated the two germline ends. CDR1 is MNHEY, CDR2 SVGAGI, per germline. CDR3 size: 14 residues. CDR3 region: CASSYDGVNYGYTF. DNA of the CDR3: TGTGCCAGCAGTTACGACGGGGTTAACTATGGCTACACCTTC.

The DNA for the CDR3 is TGTGCCAGCAGTTTATGGGGGGGCACAGATACGCAGTATTTT. This gives the protein CASSLWGGTDTQYF. The genes are TRBV27 and TRBJ2-3; a possible D gene is TRBD2 (6 bases). V lost 1 base, J lost 1 base, and 6 bases lay in between. This CDR3 comprises 14 residues. Germline-derived CDR1 and CDR2 are MNHEY and SMNVEV (reference sequence).

The chain carries TRBV14 and TRBJ2-3; D unclear. Trimming left V 0 bases short and J 4 bases short, with 8 bases between. The CDR3 has 14 residues. Germline loops: CDR1 SGHDN, CDR2 FVKESK. Written as DNA, the CDR3 is TGTGCCAGCAGCCAAGAGTACAGAGCAGATACGCAGTATTTT. This gives the protein CASSQEYRADTQYF.

The chain carries TRBV13 and TRBJ1-3; D remains unclear. Trimming removed 5 bases from V and 0 bases from J, with 8 bases in between. Germline V gene lookup returns CDR1 PRHDT and CDR2 FYEKMQ (reference sequence). This CDR3 spans 14 amino acids. CDR3 nucleotide sequence: TGTGCCAGCAGCCCCACCAGCTCTGGAAACACCATATATTTT. Amino acids: CASSPTSSGNTIYF.

DNA for the CDR3: TGTGCCAGCAGCTTGCGTCTAGCGGGCGGCACAGATACGCAGTATTTT. This gives the protein CASSLRLAGGTDTQYF. The chain has TRBV5-4 and TRBJ2-3; 8 bases fit TRBD2. This CDR3 is built from 16 residues. The germline CDR1 and CDR2 sequences are SGHNT and YYREEE (reference sequence). Trimming cost V 1 base and J 1 base; bases outside gene matches: 5.

This chain joins TRBV11-2 and TRBJ1-6; D ambiguous. The germline V gene encodes CDR1 SGHAT and CDR2 FQNNGV. V lost 0 bases to trimming and J lost 6 bases, with 9 bases between them. The CDR3 extends over 15 amino acids. CDR3 DNA: TGTGCCAGCAGCTTAGATCCGAGGAGTAATTCACCCCTCCACTTT. It yields the protein CASSLDPRSNSPLHF. The full variable domain, in which reference TRBV11-2 and TRBJ1-6 provide the parts outside the CDR3, is EAGVAQSPRYKIIEKRQSVAFWCNPISGHATLYWYQQILGQGPKLLIQFQNNGVVDDSQLPKDRFSAERLKGVDSTLKIQPAKLEDSAVYLCASSLDPRSNSPLHFGNGTRLTVT.

The chain uses TRBV5-5 and TRBJ2-2; no definite D call. The CDR3 covers 16 residues. Germline assignment: CDR1 SGHKS and CDR2 YYEKEE (reference sequence). V was clipped by 0 bases and J by 6 bases, with 15 bases between them. CDR3 amino acids: CASSLGPTINAGELFF. CDR3 nucleotides: TGTGCCAGCAGCTTGGGTCCTACTATCAATGCCGGGGAGCTGTTTTTT.

V gene TRBV25-1 combines with J gene TRBJ1-5, with a tentative D call TRBD1 (5 bases). Germline V CDR1 and CDR2: MGHDK, SYGVNS. Between the trimmed V and J ends, which lost 2 bases and 3 bases, there was a span of 11 bases. The CDR3 runs 15 residues. The CDR3 loop reads CASSEGSGNNQPQHF. DNA of the CDR3: TGTGCCAGCAGTGAAGGGTCAGGGAACAATCAGCCCCAGCATTTT. The variable domain in full, with the rest retrieved from reference TRBV25-1 and TRBJ1-5, is EADIYQTPRYLVIGTGKKITLECSQTMGHDKMYWYQQDPGMELHLIHYSYGVNSTEKGDLSSESTVSRIRTEHFPLTLESARPSHTSQYLCASSEGSGNNQPQHFGDGTRLSIL.

V and J are TRBV5-1 and TRBJ2-3; 8 bases match TRBD2. V lost 0 bases and J lost 4; bases outside the gene matches: 4. Germline V gene data show CDR1 as SGHRS and CDR2 as YFSETQ. The CDR3 loop spans 15 amino acids. The CDR3: CASSLVGTSADTQYF. The CDR3 bases are TGCGCCAGCAGCTTGGTCGGGACTAGTGCAGATACGCAGTATTTT.

The V gene is TRBV11-2, the J gene TRBJ2-1, with TRBD2 identical over 7 bases. This CDR3 is 13 amino acids long. The germline V gene has CDR1 SGHAT and CDR2 FQNNGV. The J segment lost 2 bases and the V segment lost 8 bases, leaving 3 bases of the junction unmatched. For the CDR3, the DNA is TGTGCCAGCGGGGAGGGAACCTACAATGAGCAGTTCTTC. Residues: CASGEGTYNEQFF.

The rearrangement joins TRBV9 to TRBJ1-1; D is uncertain. This CDR3 contains 14 residues. Germline assignment: CDR1 SGDLS and CDR2 YYNGEE. The ends were cut back, 3 bases at V and 6 bases at J, with 15 bases in the middle. DNA for the CDR3: TGTGCCAGCAGCGGTGGGCAGCAGCCTGCTGAAGCTTTCTTT. Amino acids: CASSGGQQPAEAFF.

The gene calls are TRBV25-1 and TRBJ1-2; 9 bases are a match to TRBD1. CDR1 and CDR2 from the germline V gene are MGHDK and SYGVNS. With 1 base clipped from V and 2 bases from J, the junction kept 5 bases outside the gene matches. The CDR3 is 16 amino acids. The CDR3, as DNA: TGTGCCAGCAGTGAATTTGGACAGGGGAGGAACTATGGCTACACCTTC. Translating it yields CASSEFGQGRNYGYTF.

This clone was picked up a small number of times. The J gene is TRBJ1-4, the V gene TRBV24-1, with a tentative D call TRBD1 (5 bases). This CDR3 is built from 16 residues. CDR1 is KGHDR and CDR2 is SFDVKD in the germline V gene. Trimming shortened V by 0 bases and J by 2 bases, and 9 bases separated the two germline ends. CDR3 sequence (DNA): TGTGCCACCAGTGATTTGCCAGGGTTGACTAATGAAAAACTGTTTTTT. It is translated as CATSDLPGLTNEKLFF.

DNA for the CDR3: TGTGCCAGCAGCCAACTAGACAGCTATGGCTACACCTTC. It is translated as CASSQLDSYGYTF. The chain links TRBV3-1 (or the pseudogene TRBV3-2) to TRBJ1-2; the D gene is possibly TRBD1 (5 bases). V was cut by 2 bases and J by 4 bases, with 8 bases left in between. This CDR3 comprises 13 residues. Germline CDR1 and CDR2: LGHDT and YNNKEL (reference sequence).

The chain links TRBV7-7 to TRBJ2-6; D possibly corresponds to TRBD1 (5 bases). Germline-derived CDR1 and CDR2 are SSHAT and FNYEAQ (reference sequence). The CDR3 length is 17 residues. Trimming removed 4 bases from V and 0 bases from J, with 13 bases in between. In DNA form, the CDR3 reads TGTGCCAGCAGCTACAGTCAACAGGTCTCTGGGGCCAACGTCCTGACTTTC. Residues: CASSYSQQVSGANVLTF.

The chain couples TRBV7-2 to TRBJ2-5, with a tentative D call TRBD2 (5 bases). V was shortened by 5 bases and J by 5 bases, with 9 bases between the two germline ends. Germline CDR1 reads SGHTA; CDR2 reads FQGNSA. The CDR3 runs to 12 residues. The CDR3 spells CASSPTKETQYF. DNA for the CDR3: TGTGCCAGCAGCCCGACTAAGGAGACCCAGTACTTC.

This chain links TRBV11-3 with TRBJ2-2, with TRBD2 matching 9 bases. The CDR3 consists of 15 residues. The J segment lost 4 bases and the V segment lost 2 bases, leaving 2 bases of the junction unmatched. The germline V gene has CDR1 SGHNT and CDR2 YENEEA. CDR3 bases: TGTGCCAGCAGCTTAATAGCGGGGGCCACCGGGGAGCTGTTTTTT. It is translated as CASSLIAGATGELFF.

The V and J genes are TRBV7-9 and TRBJ2-3, with 8 bases fitting TRBD2. J lost 2 bases, V lost 3 bases, and 7 bases had no gene match. This CDR3 spans 16 amino acids. In germline, CDR1 is SEHNR, CDR2 FQNEAQ (reference sequence). The CDR3 sequence: CASSFGSGGNTDTQYF. The CDR3 DNA is TGTGCCAGCAGCTTTGGGAGCGGGGGAAACACAGATACGCAGTATTTT.

V usage is TRBV24-1 and J usage is TRBJ2-1; TRBD2 agrees at 7 bases. Germline-derived CDR1 and CDR2 are KGHDR and SFDVKD. This CDR3 spans 14 amino acids. The trim removed 5 bases at V and 8 bases at J, leaving 8 bases unmatched. The CDR3 nucleotides are TGTGCCACCAGTGCAGCGGGAAAAGGGGATGAGCAGTTCTTC. Amino acid sequence: CATSAAGKGDEQFF.

The chain links TRBV7-2 to TRBJ2-2, with 10 bases identical to TRBD1. The V gene end was trimmed by 5 bases and the J gene end by 5 bases; junction bases not matched to a gene: 2. This CDR3 is 14 amino acids long. The germline gives CDR1 SGHTA, CDR2 FQGNSA. As DNA, the CDR3 is TGTGCCAGCAGCATGGGACAGGGGACCGGGGAGCTGTTTTTT. Protein sequence: CASSMGQGTGELFF.

J is TRBJ1-5 and V is TRBV14; perhaps TRBD1 as D (5 bases). CDR3 length equals 13 residues. Germline V gene sequence: CDR1 SGHDN, CDR2 FVKESK. V shed 4 bases and J shed 7 bases, with 11 bases lying between them. The CDR3 loop reads CASSLTRGQPQHF. In DNA, the CDR3 is TGTGCCAGCAGCCTCACCCGGGGGCAGCCCCAGCATTTT.

V and J are TRBV24-1 and TRBJ2-3, with D possibly being TRBD2 (5 bases). CDR3 size: 13 residues. Germline-derived CDR1 and CDR2 are KGHDR and SFDVKD. V dropped 10 bases and J dropped 2 bases, with 12 bases sitting between them. CDR3 sequence reads: CATADLFTDTQYF. The DNA of the CDR3 is TGTGCCACAGCGGACCTGTTCACAGATACGCAGTATTTT.

This chain connects TRBV9 to TRBJ2-1, with 10 bases aligning to TRBD1. Germline V gene lookup returns CDR1 SGDLS and CDR2 YYNGEE. After removal of 3 bases from V and 3 bases from J, the junction contained 6 bases not matched to a gene. This CDR3 contains 16 residues. The CDR3 loop reads CASSAAGTGDYNEQFF. The CDR3, as DNA: TGTGCCAGCAGCGCTGCCGGGACAGGGGACTACAATGAGCAGTTCTTC.

V usage is TRBV5-4 and J usage is TRBJ2-3; D might be TRBD1 (7 bases). The V end lost 1 base, the J end lost 4 bases, and 13 bases lay between the germline ends. CDR1 SGHNT and CDR2 YYREEE come from the germline V gene (reference sequence). The CDR3 runs to 15 residues. The CDR3 sequence: CASSLRLGGPDTQYF. For the CDR3, the DNA is TGTGCCAGCAGCTTGCGACTAGGGGGCCCAGATACGCAGTATTTT.

V gene TRBV24-1 combines with J gene TRBJ1-4; D not resolved. This CDR3 contains 12 residues. CDR1 is KGHDR and CDR2 is SFDVKD in the germline V gene. The V end lost 2 bases, the J end lost 7 bases, and 4 bases lay between the germline ends. CDR3 in DNA: TGTGCCACCAGTGATTCGCGTGAAAAACTGTTTTTT. It translates to CATSDSREKLFF.